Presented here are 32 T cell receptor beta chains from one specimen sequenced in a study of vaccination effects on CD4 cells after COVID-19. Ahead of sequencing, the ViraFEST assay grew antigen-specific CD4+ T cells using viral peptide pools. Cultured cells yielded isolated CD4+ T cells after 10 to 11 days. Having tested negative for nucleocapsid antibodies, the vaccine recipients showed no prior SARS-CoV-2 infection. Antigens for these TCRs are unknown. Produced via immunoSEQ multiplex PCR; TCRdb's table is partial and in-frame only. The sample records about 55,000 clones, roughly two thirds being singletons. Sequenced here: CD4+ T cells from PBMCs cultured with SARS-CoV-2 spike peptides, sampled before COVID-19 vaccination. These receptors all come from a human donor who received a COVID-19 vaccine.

CDR3 protein: CASSATRSGANVLTF. The CDR3 DNA follows: TGTGCCAGCAGCGCCACCCGCTCTGGGGCCAACGTCCTGACTTTC. The chain has TRBV7-2 and TRBJ2-6; no firm D call. The V end lost 5 bases, the J end lost 0 bases, and 8 bases lay between the germline ends. CDR3 size: 15 residues. Germline V gene lookup returns CDR1 SGHTA and CDR2 FQGNSA.

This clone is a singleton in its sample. CDR3: CASSPKRGTHLTEAFF. The CDR3 DNA reads TGTGCCAGCAGCCCCAAAAGGGGGACCCATCTAACTGAAGCTTTCTTT. J is TRBJ1-1 and V is TRBV11-1, with D tentatively TRBD1 (6 bases). The V gene's germline CDR1 is SGHAT and CDR2 FQDESV (reference sequence). V lost 5 bases to trimming and J lost 5 bases, with 21 bases between them. CDR3 size: 16 residues.

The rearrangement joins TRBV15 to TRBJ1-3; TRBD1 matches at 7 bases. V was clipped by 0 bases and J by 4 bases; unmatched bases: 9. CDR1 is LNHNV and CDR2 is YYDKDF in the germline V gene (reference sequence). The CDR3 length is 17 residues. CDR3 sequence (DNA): TGTGCCACCAGCAGAGATTTGGGGGGACAGTGGGGAAACACCATATATTTT. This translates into CATSRDLGGQWGNTIYF.

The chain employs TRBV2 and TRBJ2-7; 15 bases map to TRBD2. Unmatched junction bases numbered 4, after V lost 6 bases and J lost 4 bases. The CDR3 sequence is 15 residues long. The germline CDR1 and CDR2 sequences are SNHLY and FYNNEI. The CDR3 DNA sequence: TGTGCCAGCAGATCCGGACTAGCGGGGGGGTACGAGCAGTACTTC. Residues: CASRSGLAGGYEQYF. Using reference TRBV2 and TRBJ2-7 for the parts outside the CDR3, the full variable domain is EPEVTQTPSHQVTQMGQEVILRCVPISNHLYFYWYRQILGQKVEFLVSFYNNEISEKSEIFDDQFSVERPDGSNFTLKIRSTKLEDSAMYFCASRSGLAGGYEQYFGPGTRLTVT.

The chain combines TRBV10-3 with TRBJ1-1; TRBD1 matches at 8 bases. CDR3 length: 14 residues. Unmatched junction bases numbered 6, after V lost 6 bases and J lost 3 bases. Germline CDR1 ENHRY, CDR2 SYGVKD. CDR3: CAIRVDRADTEAFF. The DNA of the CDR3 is TGTGCCATCAGGGTGGACAGGGCAGACACTGAAGCTTTCTTT.

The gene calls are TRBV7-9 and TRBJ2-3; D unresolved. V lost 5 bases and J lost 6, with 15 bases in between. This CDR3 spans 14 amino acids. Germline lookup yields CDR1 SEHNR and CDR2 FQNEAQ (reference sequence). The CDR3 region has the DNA TGTGCCAGCAGCAGAAAGTCCGTACGCGATACGCAGTATTTT. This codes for CASSRKSVRDTQYF.

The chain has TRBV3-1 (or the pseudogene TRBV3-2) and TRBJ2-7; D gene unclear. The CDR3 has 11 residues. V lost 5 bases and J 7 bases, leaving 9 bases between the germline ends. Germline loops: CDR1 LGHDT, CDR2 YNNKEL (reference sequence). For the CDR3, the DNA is TGTGCCAGCAGCGCAGTCGGGGAGCAGTACTTC. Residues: CASSAVGEQYF.

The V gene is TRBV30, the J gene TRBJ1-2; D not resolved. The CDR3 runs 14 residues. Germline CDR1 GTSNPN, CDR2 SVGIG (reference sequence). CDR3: CVTTRRRTGYGYTF. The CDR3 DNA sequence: TGTGTTACCACCCGACGGAGGACGGGCTATGGCTACACCTTC.

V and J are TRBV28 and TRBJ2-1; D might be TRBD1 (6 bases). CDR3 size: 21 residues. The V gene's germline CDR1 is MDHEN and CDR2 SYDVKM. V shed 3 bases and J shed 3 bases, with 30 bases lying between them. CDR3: CASSFPGERVPVHRFYNEQFF. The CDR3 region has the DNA TGTGCCAGCAGTTTCCCAGGGGAACGGGTTCCCGTGCACCGTTTCTACAATGAGCAGTTCTTC.

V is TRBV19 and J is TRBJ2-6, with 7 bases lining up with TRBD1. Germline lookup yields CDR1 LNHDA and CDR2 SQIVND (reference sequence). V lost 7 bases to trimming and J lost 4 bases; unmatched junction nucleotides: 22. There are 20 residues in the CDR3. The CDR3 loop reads CASTPSTLDRWEIGANVLTF. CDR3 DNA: TGTGCCAGTACTCCGAGCACTTTGGACAGGTGGGAAATCGGGGCCAACGTCCTGACTTTC.

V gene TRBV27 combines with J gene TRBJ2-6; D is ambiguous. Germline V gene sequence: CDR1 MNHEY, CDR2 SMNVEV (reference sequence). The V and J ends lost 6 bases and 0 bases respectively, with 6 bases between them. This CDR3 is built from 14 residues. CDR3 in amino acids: CASRSNSGANVLTF. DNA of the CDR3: TGTGCCAGCAGGTCAAACTCTGGGGCCAACGTCCTGACTTTC.

CDR3 loop: CASQSFWSEDTQYF. CDR3 bases: TGTGCCAGCCAATCTTTTTGGTCGGAGGATACGCAGTATTTT. The rearrangement joins TRBV2 to TRBJ2-3, with unresolved D. Germline CDR1 reads SNHLY; CDR2 reads FYNNEI. V was shortened by 8 bases and J by 6 bases, with 18 bases between the two germline ends. The CDR3 loop spans 14 amino acids.

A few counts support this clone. CDR3 region: CASSQALAGTGELFF. The CDR3 DNA reads as TGTGCCAGCAGCCAAGCACTAGCGGGGACCGGGGAGCTGTTTTTT. The chain is built from TRBV14 and TRBJ2-2, with 10 bases matching TRBD2. The CDR3 has 15 residues. CDR1 is SGHDN, CDR2 FVKESK, per germline. V gave up 1 base and J gave up 5 bases; unmatched junction bases: 1.

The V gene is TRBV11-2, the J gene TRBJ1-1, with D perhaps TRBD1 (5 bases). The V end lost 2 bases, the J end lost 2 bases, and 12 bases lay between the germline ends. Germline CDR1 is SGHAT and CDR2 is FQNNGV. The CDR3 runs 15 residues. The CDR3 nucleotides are TGTGCCAGCAGCTTATTGGGGGGAACTAACACTGAAGCTTTCTTT. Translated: CASSLLGGTNTEAFF.

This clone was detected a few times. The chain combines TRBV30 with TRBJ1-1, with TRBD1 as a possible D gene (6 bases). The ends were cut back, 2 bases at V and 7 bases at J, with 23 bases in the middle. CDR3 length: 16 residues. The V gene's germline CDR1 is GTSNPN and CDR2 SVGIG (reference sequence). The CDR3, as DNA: TGTGCCTGGAGTCGATCAAGAACAGGGAGGGGTGGTGAAGCTTTCTTT. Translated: CAWSRSRTGRGGEAFF.

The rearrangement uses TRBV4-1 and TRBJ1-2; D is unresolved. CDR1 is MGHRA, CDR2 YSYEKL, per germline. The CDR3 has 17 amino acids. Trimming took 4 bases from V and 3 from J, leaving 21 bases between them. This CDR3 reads CASSLPHGGSRDYGYTF. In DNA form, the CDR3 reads TGCGCCAGCAGCCTCCCTCACGGCGGATCAAGGGACTATGGCTACACCTTC.

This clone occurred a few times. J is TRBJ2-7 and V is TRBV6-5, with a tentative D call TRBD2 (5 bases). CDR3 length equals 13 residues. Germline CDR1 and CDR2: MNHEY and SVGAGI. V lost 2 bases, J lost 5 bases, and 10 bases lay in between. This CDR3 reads CASSYGSRDEQYF. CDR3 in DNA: TGTGCCAGCAGTTACGGTTCGAGGGACGAGCAGTACTTC.

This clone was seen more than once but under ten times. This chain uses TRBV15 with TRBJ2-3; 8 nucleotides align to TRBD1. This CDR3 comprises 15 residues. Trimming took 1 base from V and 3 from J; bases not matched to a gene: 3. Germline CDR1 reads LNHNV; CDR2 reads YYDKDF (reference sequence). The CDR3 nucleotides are TGTGCCACCAGCAGAGGGGGGGACAGGACAGATACGCAGTATTTT. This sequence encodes CATSRGGDRTDTQYF.

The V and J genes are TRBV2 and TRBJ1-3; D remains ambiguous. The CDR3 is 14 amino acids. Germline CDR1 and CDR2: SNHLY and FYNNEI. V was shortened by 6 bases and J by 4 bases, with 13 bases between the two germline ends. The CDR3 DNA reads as TGTGCCAGCAGATCAGCCCCGGGGGGAAACACCATATATTTT. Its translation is CASRSAPGGNTIYF.

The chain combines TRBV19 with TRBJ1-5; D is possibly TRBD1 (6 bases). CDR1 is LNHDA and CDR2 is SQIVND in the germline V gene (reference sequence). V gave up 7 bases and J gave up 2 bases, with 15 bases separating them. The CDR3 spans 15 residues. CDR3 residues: CASKGGGSGNQPQHF. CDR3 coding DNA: TGTGCCAGTAAAGGTGGGGGCTCGGGCAATCAGCCCCAGCATTTT.

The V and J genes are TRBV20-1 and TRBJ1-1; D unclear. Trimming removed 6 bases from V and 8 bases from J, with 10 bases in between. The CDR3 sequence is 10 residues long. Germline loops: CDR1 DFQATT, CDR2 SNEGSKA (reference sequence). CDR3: CSATETEAFF. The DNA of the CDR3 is TGCAGTGCCACGGAGACCGAAGCTTTCTTT.

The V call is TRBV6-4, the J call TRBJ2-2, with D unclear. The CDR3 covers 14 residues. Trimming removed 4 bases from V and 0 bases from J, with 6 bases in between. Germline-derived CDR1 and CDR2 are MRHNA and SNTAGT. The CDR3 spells CASSVTTNTGELFF. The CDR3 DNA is TGTGCCAGCAGTGTCACGACGAACACCGGGGAGCTGTTTTTT.

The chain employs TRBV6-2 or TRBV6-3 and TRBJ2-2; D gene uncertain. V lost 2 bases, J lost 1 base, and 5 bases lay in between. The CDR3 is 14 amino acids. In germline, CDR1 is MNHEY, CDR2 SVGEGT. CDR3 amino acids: CASSYGENTGELFF. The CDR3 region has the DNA TGTGCCAGCAGTTACGGCGAGAACACCGGGGAGCTGTTTTTT.

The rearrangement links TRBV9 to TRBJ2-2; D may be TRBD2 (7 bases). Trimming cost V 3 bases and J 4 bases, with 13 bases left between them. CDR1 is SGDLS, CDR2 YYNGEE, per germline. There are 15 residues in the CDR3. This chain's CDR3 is CASSEGGALTGELFF. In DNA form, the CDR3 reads TGTGCCAGCAGCGAGGGGGGGGCCCTCACCGGGGAGCTGTTTTTT.

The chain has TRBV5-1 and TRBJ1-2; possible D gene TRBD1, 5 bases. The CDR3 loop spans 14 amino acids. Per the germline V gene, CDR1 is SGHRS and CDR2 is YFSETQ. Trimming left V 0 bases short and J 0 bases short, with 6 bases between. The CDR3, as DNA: TGCGCCAGCAGCTTGGCGGGGCCTAACTATGGCTACACCTTC. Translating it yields CASSLAGPNYGYTF.

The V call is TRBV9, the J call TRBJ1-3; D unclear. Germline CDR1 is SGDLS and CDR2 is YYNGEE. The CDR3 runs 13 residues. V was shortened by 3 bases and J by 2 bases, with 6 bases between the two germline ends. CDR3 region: CASSDGPGNTIYF. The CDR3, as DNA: TGTGCCAGCAGCGACGGACCTGGAAACACCATATATTTT.

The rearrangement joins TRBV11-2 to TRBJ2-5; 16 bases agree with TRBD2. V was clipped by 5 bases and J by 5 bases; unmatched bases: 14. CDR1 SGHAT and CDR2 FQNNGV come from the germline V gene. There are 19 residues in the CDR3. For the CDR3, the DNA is TGTGCCAGCAGCCCAAACCCGGGACTAGCGGGAGGGCTGGGGGAGACCCAGTACTTC. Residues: CASSPNPGLAGGLGETQYF.

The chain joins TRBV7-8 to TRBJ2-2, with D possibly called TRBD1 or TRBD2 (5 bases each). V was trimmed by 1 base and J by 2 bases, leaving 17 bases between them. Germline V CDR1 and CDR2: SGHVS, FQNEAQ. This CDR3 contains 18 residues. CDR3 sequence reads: CASSLGLWAGTNTGELFF. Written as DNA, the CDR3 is TGTGCCAGCAGCTTAGGTTTGTGGGCAGGGACCAACACCGGGGAGCTGTTTTTT. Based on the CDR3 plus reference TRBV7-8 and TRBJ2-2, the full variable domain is GAGVSQSPRYKVAKRGQDVALRCDPISGHVSLFWYQQALGQGPEFLTYFQNEAQLDKSGLPSDRFFAERPEGSVSTLKIQRTQQEDSAVYLCASSLGLWAGTNTGELFFGEGSRLTVL.

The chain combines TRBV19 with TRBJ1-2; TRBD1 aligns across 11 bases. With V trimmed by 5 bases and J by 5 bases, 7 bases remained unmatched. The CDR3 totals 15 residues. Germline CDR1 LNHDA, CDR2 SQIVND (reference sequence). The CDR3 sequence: CASSLGQGEKYGYTF. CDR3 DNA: TGTGCCAGTAGTCTGGGACAGGGGGAAAAGTATGGCTACACCTTC.

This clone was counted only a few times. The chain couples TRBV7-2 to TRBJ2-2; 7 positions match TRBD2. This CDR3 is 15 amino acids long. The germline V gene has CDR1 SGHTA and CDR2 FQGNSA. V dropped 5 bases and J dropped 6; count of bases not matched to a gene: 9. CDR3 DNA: TGTGCCAGCAGCCTCCGGGACTACCTGGCCGGGGAGCTGTTTTTT. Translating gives CASSLRDYLAGELFF. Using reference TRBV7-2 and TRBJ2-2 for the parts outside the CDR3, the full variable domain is GAGVSQSPSNKVTEKGKDVELRCDPISGHTALYWYRQSLGQGLEFLIYFQGNSAPDKSGLPSDRFSAERTGGSVSTLTIQRTQQEDSAVYLCASSLRDYLAGELFFGEGSRLTVL.

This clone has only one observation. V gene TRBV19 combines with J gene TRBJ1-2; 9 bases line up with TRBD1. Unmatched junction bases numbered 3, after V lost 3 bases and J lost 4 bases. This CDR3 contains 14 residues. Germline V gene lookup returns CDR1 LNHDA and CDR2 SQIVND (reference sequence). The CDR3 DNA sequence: TGTGCCAGTAGTATGGGACAGGGACCCTATGGCTACACCTTC. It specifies CASSMGQGPYGYTF.

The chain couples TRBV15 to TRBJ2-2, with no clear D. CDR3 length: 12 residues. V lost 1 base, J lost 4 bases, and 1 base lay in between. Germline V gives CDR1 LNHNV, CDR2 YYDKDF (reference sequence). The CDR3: CATSRVTGELFF. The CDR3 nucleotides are TGTGCCACCAGCAGAGTCACCGGGGAGCTGTTTTTT.